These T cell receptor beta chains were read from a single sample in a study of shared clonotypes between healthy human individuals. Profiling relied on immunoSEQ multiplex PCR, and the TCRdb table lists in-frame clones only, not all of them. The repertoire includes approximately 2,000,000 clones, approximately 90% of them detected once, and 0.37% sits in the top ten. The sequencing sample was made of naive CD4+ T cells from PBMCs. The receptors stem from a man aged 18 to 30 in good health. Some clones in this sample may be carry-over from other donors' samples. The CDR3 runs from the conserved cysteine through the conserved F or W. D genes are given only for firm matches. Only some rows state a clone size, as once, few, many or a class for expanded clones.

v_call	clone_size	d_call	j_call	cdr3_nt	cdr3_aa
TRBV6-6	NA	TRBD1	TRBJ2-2	TGTGCCAGCATTTCGAGGACAGGGGCGAACACCGGGGAGCTGTTTTTT	CASISRTGANTGELFF
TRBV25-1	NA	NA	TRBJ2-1	TGTGCCAGCAGTCAGAATCCAGGAGTGGGCTCCTACAATGAGCAGTTCTTC	CASSQNPGVGSYNEQFF
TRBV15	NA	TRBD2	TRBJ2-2	TGTGCCACCAGCAGAGAGATCTTCCTAGCGGCGAACACCGGGGAGCTGTTTTTT	CATSREIFLAANTGELFF
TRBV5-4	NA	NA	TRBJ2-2	TGTGCCAGCAGCTTGGGTGGCGGGATGAAAGCCGGGGAGCTGTTTTTT	CASSLGGGMKAGELFF
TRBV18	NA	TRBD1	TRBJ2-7	TGTGCCAGCTCACCCGGGACAGGGCTTTACGAGCAGTACTTC	CASSPGTGLYEQYF
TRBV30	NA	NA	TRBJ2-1	TGTGCCTGGAGTATCCATGAGCAGTTCTTC	CAWSIHEQFF
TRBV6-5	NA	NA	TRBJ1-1	TGTGCCAGCAGCAGCCGCCCCACTGAAGCTTTCTTT	CASSSRPTEAFF
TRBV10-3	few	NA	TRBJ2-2	TGTGCCACCGCGCCCGGGCCGGGGGAGCTGTTTTTT	CATAPGPGELFF
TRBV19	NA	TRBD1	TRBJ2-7	TGTGCCAGTAGTAACCCCGGGACAGGGAGCGGGGTCGAGCAGTACTTC	CASSNPGTGSGVEQYF
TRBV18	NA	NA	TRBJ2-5	TGTGCCAGCTCACCCATAGGACAGGCGGGGGAGACCCAGTACTTC	CASSPIGQAGETQYF
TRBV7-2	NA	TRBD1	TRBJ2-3	TGTGCCAGCAGCTTAGGATTTAGGGGGCTAGATACGCAGTATTTT	CASSLGFRGLDTQYF
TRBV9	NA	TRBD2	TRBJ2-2	TGTGCCAGCAGCCGACTAGCGGGAGGCAACACCGGGGAGCTGTTTTTT	CASSRLAGGNTGELFF
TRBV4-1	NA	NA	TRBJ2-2	TGCGCCAGCAGCCAAGGCAGGAGTCCGAACACCGGGGAGCTGTTTTTT	CASSQGRSPNTGELFF
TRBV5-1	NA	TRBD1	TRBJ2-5	TGCGCCAGCAGCACTTACAGGGGAGAGACCCAGTACTTC	CASSTYRGETQYF
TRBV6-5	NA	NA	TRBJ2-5	TGTGCCAGCGCCCAAGACACTATCCCCCTAAAGACCCAGTACTTC	CASAQDTIPLKTQYF
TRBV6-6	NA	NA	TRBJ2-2	TGTGCCAGCAGTATGGGTTTGGGGGAGCTGTTTTTT	CASSMGLGELFF
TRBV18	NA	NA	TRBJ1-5	TGTGCCGGCTCACCGAATAATGGGCCCCAGCATTTT	CAGSPNNGPQHF
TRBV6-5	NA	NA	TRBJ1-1	TGTGCCAGCAGTACAGGGTACGCTGAAGCTTTCTTT	CASSTGYAEAFF
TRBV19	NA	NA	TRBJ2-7	TGTGCCAGTAGTATTGGGCCACGGAGCTCCTACGAGCAGTACTTC	CASSIGPRSSYEQYF
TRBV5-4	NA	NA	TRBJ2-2	TGTGCCAGCAGCGCTTTACTACCGAACACCGGGGAGCTGTTTTTT	CASSALLPNTGELFF
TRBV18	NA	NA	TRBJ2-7	TGTGCCAGCTCACCGGTTGGCTACGAGCAGTACTTC	CASSPVGYEQYF
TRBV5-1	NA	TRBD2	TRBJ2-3	TGCGCCAGCAGGGGGCTAGCGGGAGGGCCAGATACGCAGTATTTT	CASRGLAGGPDTQYF
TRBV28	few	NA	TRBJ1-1	TGTGCCAGCATCACTACGAACACTGAAGCTTTCTTT	CASITTNTEAFF
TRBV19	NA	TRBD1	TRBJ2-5	TGTGCCAGTCAGCGGGACAGGGGAGAAGAGACCCAGTACTTC	CASQRDRGEETQYF
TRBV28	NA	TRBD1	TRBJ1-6	TGTGCCAGCAGAAAAGTACCGGCTGGGACAGCAGATTCACCCCTCCACTTT	CASRKVPAGTADSPLHF
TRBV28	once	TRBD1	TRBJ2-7	TGTGCCAGCAGTGCCCCGGGACAGGGTTTTCCCTACGAGCAGTACTTC	CASSAPGQGFPYEQYF
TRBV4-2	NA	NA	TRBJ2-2	TGTGCCAGCAGCCAAGCCCTAGATGCCCGCACCGGGGAGCTGTTTTTT	CASSQALDARTGELFF
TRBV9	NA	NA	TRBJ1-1	TGTGCCAGCAGCGTAGATTTGTTTTCGACTGAAGCTTTCTTT	CASSVDLFSTEAFF
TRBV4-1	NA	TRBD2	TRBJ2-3	TGCGCCAGCAGCCCAGGGACTAGCGGGGGAGATACGCAGTATTTT	CASSPGTSGGDTQYF
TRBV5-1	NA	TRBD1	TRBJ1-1	TGCGCCAGCAGCTCGGACAGGGCCCACACTGAAGCTTTCTTT	CASSSDRAHTEAFF
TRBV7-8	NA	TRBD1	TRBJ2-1	TGTGCCAGCAGCGCACCCGGGACAGGGGGTAATCAGTTCTTC	CASSAPGTGGNQFF
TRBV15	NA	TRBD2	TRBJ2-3	TGTGCCACCAGCAGAATGGGACTAGCGGGAGTAGATACGCAGTATTTT	CATSRMGLAGVDTQYF
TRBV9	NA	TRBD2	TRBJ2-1	TGTGCCAGCAGCGTAGCTATAGGACTAGCTGGCGATGAGCAGTTCTTC	CASSVAIGLAGDEQFF
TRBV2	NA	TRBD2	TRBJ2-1	TGTGCCAGCAGTGCCCAAGGGACTAGCAGCAATGAGCAGTTCTTC	CASSAQGTSSNEQFF
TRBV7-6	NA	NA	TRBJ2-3	TGTGCCAGCAGCTCTAGGAGGGAGTTCTTCACAGATACGCAGTATTTT	CASSSRREFFTDTQYF
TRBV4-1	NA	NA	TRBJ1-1	TGCGCCAGCAGCCAGGATCTTCCAGGGAACACTGAAGCTTTCTTT	CASSQDLPGNTEAFF
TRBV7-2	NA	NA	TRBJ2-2	TGTGCCAGCAGTCCCGAGGGGTACACCGGGGAGCTGTTTTTT	CASSPEGYTGELFF
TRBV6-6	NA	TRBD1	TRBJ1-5	TGTGCCAGCAGTTTTGGGGGACAGACCAATCAGCCCCAGCATTTT	CASSFGGQTNQPQHF
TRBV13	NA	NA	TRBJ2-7	TGTGCCAGCAGCCGATTGGGACACACGAACTACGAGCAGTACTTC	CASSRLGHTNYEQYF
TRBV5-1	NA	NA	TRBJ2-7	TGCGCCAGCAGCCCCCCAGACCACTCCTACGAGCAGTACTTC	CASSPPDHSYEQYF
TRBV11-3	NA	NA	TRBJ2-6	TGTGCCAGCAGCTTAGGGGGGGCTTCTGGGGCCAACGTCCTGACTTTC	CASSLGGASGANVLTF
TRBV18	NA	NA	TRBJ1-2	TGTGCCAGCTCACCGGCAGGGGTCGGCTATGGCTACACCTTC	CASSPAGVGYGYTF
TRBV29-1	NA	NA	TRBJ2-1	TGCAGCGTTGAAGTCAGGGGCGGCGGAGGCGGAAAGCAGTTCTTC	CSVEVRGGGGGKQFF
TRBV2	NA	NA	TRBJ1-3	TGTGCCAGCAAGGGGACGGCTGGAAACACCATATATTTT	CASKGTAGNTIYF
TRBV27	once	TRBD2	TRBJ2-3	TGTGCCAGCATGGGGACTAACACAGATACGCAGTATTTT	CASMGTNTDTQYF
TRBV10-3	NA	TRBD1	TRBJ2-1	TGTGCCATCAGCGACAGGGGGCGTCGGAATGAGCAGTTCTTC	CAISDRGRRNEQFF
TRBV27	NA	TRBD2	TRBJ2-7	TGTGCCAGCAGTTGGACTAGCGGGAGTCTTAACGTCGGCGAGCAGTACTTC	CASSWTSGSLNVGEQYF
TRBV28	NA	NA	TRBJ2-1	TGTGCCAGCAGTTTAAGGAATGAGCAGTTCTTC	CASSLRNEQFF
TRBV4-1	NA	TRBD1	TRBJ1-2	TGCGCCAGCAGCCACCCGACAGGGGGCAGTGGTGGCTACACCTTC	CASSHPTGGSGGYTF
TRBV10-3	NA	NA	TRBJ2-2	TGTGCCATCGGACCGAACGGGGAGCTGTTTTTT	CAIGPNGELFF
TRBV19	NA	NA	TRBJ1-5	TGTGCCAGTAGTATGGTAAGGACAGAGAGCAATCAGCCCCAGCATTTT	CASSMVRTESNQPQHF
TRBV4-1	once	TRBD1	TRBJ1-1	TGCGCCAGCAGTAAAGATGACAGGGTCCCTGAAGCTTTCTTT	CASSKDDRVPEAFF
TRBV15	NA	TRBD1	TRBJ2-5	TGTGCCACCAGCAGAGAACAGGGGGCAATTGGAGAGACCCAGTACTTC	CATSREQGAIGETQYF